This TCR beta chain was captured by sequencing in a study of cytomegalovirus exposure and HLA in healthy donors. Concerning this clone itself: As yet, its antigen is unknown.

Study-wide points: Associated with cytomegalovirus, according to the listing, were 164 TCR beta chains. Presence/absence analyses rested on an assumption that sequencing depth was roughly uniform across donors.

It was healthy bone marrow donors who served as donors. The PCR ran on 60 Vbeta and 13 Jbeta primers. Repertoires were generated with immunoSEQ multiplex PCR, while TCRdb's copy carries only in-frame clones and drops some. The sample holds around 150,000 clones, 68% seen once. This TCR came from a woman aged 18-35 years in good health and CMV-seropositive. The sample taken for sequencing was PBMCs.

The CDR3 protein is CASSFGTSGGETQYF. CDR3 nucleotide sequence: TGCGCCAGCAGCTTTGGGACTAGCGGGGGGGAGACCCAGTACTTC. The chain uses TRBV5-1 and TRBJ2-5, with 15 bases lining up with TRBD2. The length of the CDR3 is 15 residues. After removal of 2 bases from V and 5 bases from J, the junction contained 1 base not matched to a gene. Germline values: CDR1 SGHRS, CDR2 YFSETQ.